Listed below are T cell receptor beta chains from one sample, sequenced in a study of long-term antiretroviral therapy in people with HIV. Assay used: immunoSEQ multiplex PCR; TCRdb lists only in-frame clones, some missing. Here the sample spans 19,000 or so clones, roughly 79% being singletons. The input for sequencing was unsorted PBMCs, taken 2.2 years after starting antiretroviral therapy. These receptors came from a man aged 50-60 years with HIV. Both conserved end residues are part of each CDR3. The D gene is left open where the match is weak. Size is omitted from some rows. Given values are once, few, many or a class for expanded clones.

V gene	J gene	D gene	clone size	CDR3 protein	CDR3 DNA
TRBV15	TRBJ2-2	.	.	CATSRESGLLAGELFF	TGTGCCACCAGCAGAGAGTCTGGCCTCCTGGCCGGGGAGCTGTTTTTT
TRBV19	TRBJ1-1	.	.	CASSFRGGTEAFF	TGTGCCAGTAGCTTCAGGGGAGGGACTGAAGCTTTCTTT
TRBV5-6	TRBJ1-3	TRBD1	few	CASSGQGADTIYF	TGTGCCAGCAGCGGACAGGGGGCAGACACCATATATTTT
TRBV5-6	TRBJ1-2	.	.	CASSSGNYGYTF	TGTGCCAGCAGTTCAGGGAACTATGGCTACACCTTC
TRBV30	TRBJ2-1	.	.	CAWNPGVGYNEQFF	TGTGCCTGGAACCCGGGGGTGGGTTACAATGAGCAGTTCTTC
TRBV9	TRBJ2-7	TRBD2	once	CASSTSGGDYEQYF	TGTGCCAGCAGCACTAGCGGGGGGGACTACGAGCAGTACTTC
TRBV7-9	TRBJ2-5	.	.	CASSATKGSGQETQYF	TGTGCCAGCAGCGCAACAAAGGGAAGCGGCCAAGAGACCCAGTACTTC
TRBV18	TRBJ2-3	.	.	CASSPVRTDTQYF	TGTGCCAGCTCACCAGTGCGAACAGATACGCAGTATTTT
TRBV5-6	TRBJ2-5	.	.	CASSSTLETQYF	TGTGCCAGCAGCTCGACTTTAGAGACCCAGTACTTC
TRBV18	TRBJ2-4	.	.	CASSAGQRLSAKNIQYF	TGTGCCAGCTCAGCGGGACAGCGACTCTCGGCCAAAAACATTCAGTACTTC
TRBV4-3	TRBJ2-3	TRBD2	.	CASSQDPLAGGGTQYF	TGCGCCAGCAGCCAAGATCCGCTAGCGGGAGGGGGTACGCAGTATTTT
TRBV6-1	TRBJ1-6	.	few	CASSEMQLYNSPLHF	TGTGCCAGCAGTGAGATGCAGCTCTATAATTCACCCCTCCACTTT
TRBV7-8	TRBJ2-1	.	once	CASSPVKGTGYNEQFF	TGTGCCAGCAGCCCCGTAAAGGGGACTGGATACAATGAGCAGTTCTTC
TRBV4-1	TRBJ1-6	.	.	CASSHGLLGGSPLHF	TGCGCCAGCAGCCATGGACTACTAGGGGGGTCACCCCTCCACTTT
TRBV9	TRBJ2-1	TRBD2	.	CASSSRLAGSSGEQFF	TGTGCCAGCAGCTCCCGACTAGCGGGATCGTCAGGTGAGCAGTTCTTC
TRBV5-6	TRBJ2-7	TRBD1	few	CASSFGTAYEQYF	TGTGCCAGCAGCTTCGGGACAGCCTACGAGCAGTACTTC
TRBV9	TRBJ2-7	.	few	CASSLGRERAEQYF	TGTGCCAGCAGCCTGGGAAGGGAAAGGGCCGAGCAGTACTTC
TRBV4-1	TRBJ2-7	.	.	CASSWDTPAYEQYF	TGCGCCAGCAGCTGGGACACTCCCGCCTACGAGCAGTACTTC
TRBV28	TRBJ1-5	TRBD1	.	CASSPKGQGLHEDQPQHF	TGTGCCAGCAGTCCCAAGGGACAGGGCCTCCACGAGGACCAGCCCCAGCATTTT
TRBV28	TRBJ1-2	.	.	CASTPPGRAYGYTF	TGTGCCAGCACCCCCCCGGGAAGGGCCTATGGCTACACCTTC
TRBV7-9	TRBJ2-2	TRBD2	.	CASSPGLAGAGELFF	TGTGCCAGCAGCCCGGGACTAGCGGGAGCCGGGGAGCTGTTTTTT
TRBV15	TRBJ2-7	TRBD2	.	CATSTQLAGVYEQYF	TGTGCCACCAGCACCCAACTAGCGGGAGTGTACGAGCAGTACTTC
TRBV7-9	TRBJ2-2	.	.	CASSAFRGVTGELFF	TGTGCCAGCAGCGCTTTTCGGGGAGTCACCGGGGAGCTGTTTTTT
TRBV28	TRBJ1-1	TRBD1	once	CASSPPRDRLWDTEAFF	TGTGCCAGCAGCCCCCCCCGGGACAGGCTATGGGACACTGAAGCTTTCTTT
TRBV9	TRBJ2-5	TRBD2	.	CASSRTGGPETQYF	TGTGCCAGCAGTCGGACGGGGGGACCAGAGACCCAGTACTTC
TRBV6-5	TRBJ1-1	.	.	CASSPLTQATEAFF	TGTGCCAGCAGTCCCTTAACCCAGGCGACTGAAGCTTTCTTT
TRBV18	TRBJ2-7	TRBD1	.	CASSPQDRGLDYEQYF	TGTGCCAGCTCACCACAGGACAGGGGGCTTGATTACGAGCAGTACTTC
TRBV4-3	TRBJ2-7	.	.	CASSQDGSGAYEQYF	TGCGCCAGCAGCCAAGATGGTTCGGGGGCCTACGAGCAGTACTTC
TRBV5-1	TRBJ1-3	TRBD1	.	CASSSGQAGNTIYF	TGCGCCAGCAGCTCTGGACAGGCTGGAAACACCATATATTTT
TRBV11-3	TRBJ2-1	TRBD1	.	CASSSRGTGGNEQFF	TGTGCCAGCAGTTCTCGAGGGACAGGAGGTAATGAGCAGTTCTTC
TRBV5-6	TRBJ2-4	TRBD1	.	CASSLEDRDIQYF	TGTGCCAGCAGCTTGGAGGACAGGGACATTCAGTACTTC
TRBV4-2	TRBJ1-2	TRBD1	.	CASSPGGSYGYTF	TGTGCCAGCAGCCCAGGGGGTTCCTATGGCTACACCTTC